One and the same sample provided the 25 T cell receptor beta chains below, sequenced in a study of blood T cells in healthy people across ages (dated by TCRdb to the mid-2010s). Receptor amplification or capture employed 5' RACE. Sequenced on an Illumina HiSeq 2500. A second 7 to 11 cycle PCR used a sample-barcoded 5' primer and a J-beta primer mix. TCRdb reprocessed the public reads (quality trimming at Q25 with fastp, clone calling with MiXCR) and kept in-frame beta chains. Rows with one shared CDR3 protein collapse into an entry with the most common genes and DNA. Counted in this sample were just under 900,000 distinct CDR3 sequences; 29% of them appeared once. The top ten constitute roughly 17% of the sample. The specimen was blood. The receptors come from an elderly woman in good health.

The chain is built from TRBV6-2 or TRBV6-3 and TRBJ2-5; 14 bases map to TRBD2. Germline V gene sequence: CDR1 MNHEY, CDR2 SVGEGT. There are 16 residues in the CDR3. V lost 5 bases, J lost 2 bases, and 4 bases stayed unmatched. CDR3 nucleotide sequence: TGTGCCAGCAGTAAGACTAGCGGGGGGGGGCAAGAGACCCAGTACTTC. This translates into CASSKTSGGGQETQYF.

Turning to this clonotype: A read error is possible here, since a much larger clone lies one base away. The chain couples TRBV5-1 to TRBJ2-6; tentative D call: TRBD1 (5 bases). The CDR3 consists of 15 residues. The germline V gene encodes CDR1 SGHRS and CDR2 YFSETQ. CDR3 sequence: CASSLDGPGANVRTF. The CDR3 bases are TGCGCCAGCAGCTTGGATGGGCCTGGGGCCAACGTCCGGACTTTC.

This clonotype appeared many times. The rearrangement links TRBV20-1 to TRBJ2-7, with 7 bases matching TRBD1. Germline V gene data show CDR1 as DFQATT and CDR2 as SNEGSKA (reference sequence). The CDR3 consists of 16 residues. After removal of 3 bases from V and 3 bases from J, the junction contained 14 bases not matched to a gene. CDR3 DNA: TGCAGTGCTAGTCCCCCCCTAGACAGGGATAACTACGAGCAGTACTTC. It yields the protein CSASPPLDRDNYEQYF.

At least ten counts were recorded for this clonotype. For the CDR3, the DNA is TGTGCCAGCAGCTTAAGTGGGAATAACTATGGCTACACCTTC. This sequence encodes CASSLSGNNYGYTF. The J gene is TRBJ1-2, the V gene TRBV7-2, with unresolved D. Germline-derived CDR1 and CDR2 are SGHTA and FQGNSA. The CDR3 is made up of 14 amino acids. The germline V and J ends were trimmed by 2 bases and 1 base, with 8 bases remaining between them. Together with reference TRBV7-2 and TRBJ1-2, the CDR3 gives the full variable domain: GAGVSQSPSNKVTEKGKDVELRCDPISGHTALYWYRQSLGQGLEFLIYFQGNSAPDKSGLPSDRFSAERTGGSVSTLTIQRTQQEDSAVYLCASSLSGNNYGYTFGSGTRLTVV.

The chain has TRBV18 and TRBJ2-5; 15 nucleotides align to TRBD2. V lost 0 bases to trimming and J lost 5 bases; unmatched junction nucleotides: 4. CDR3 length: 17 residues. Germline CDR1 and CDR2: KGHSH and LQKENI. CDR3 nucleotide sequence: TGTGCCAGCTCACCACCAAGGACTAGCGGGGGGGCCGAGACCCAGTACTTC. Protein: CASSPPRTSGGAETQYF.

This clonotype showed up many times. The chain joins TRBV7-2 to TRBJ2-5, with TRBD2 identical over 10 bases. CDR3 length: 15 residues. The V and J ends lost 5 bases and 2 bases, in that order; junction bases with no gene match: 5. Looked up from germline, CDR1 is SGHTA and CDR2 is FQGNSA. CDR3 coding DNA: TGTGCCAGCAGCATGCTAGCGGGGGCTCAAGAGACCCAGTACTTC. Protein sequence: CASSMLAGAQETQYF. The variable domain in full, completed from reference TRBV7-2 and TRBJ2-5, reads GAGVSQSPSNKVTEKGKDVELRCDPISGHTALYWYRQSLGQGLEFLIYFQGNSAPDKSGLPSDRFSAERTGGSVSTLTIQRTQQEDSAVYLCASSMLAGAQETQYFGPGTRLLVL.

This clonotype was picked up many times. Written as DNA, the CDR3 is TGTGCCAGCTCACCGGTCGTCGACTACGAGCAGTACTTC. Translation: CASSPVVDYEQYF. The chain combines TRBV18 with TRBJ2-7; D unresolved. The CDR3 contains 13 residues. CDR1 is KGHSH, CDR2 LQKENI, per germline. V lost 3 bases, J lost 3 bases, and 9 bases lay in between.

The rearrangement uses TRBV3-1 and TRBJ2-1; D perhaps matches TRBD2 (5 bases). CDR3 length: 12 amino acids. V was pared by 5 bases and J by 5 bases, with 7 bases between. In germline, CDR1 is LGHDT, CDR2 YNNKEL (reference sequence). The CDR3 bases are TGTGCCAGCAGCGACTACCACAATGAGCAGTTCTTC. This codes for CASSDYHNEQFF.

This clonotype was observed a few times. The genes are TRBV2 and TRBJ1-5, with D possibly TRBD1 on 5 matching bases. V gave up 1 base and J gave up 1 base, with 11 bases separating them. This CDR3 has 16 amino acids. Germline assignment: CDR1 SNHLY and CDR2 FYNNEI. The CDR3 region has the DNA TGTGCCAGCAGTGAAGAGGGTAGGGGAAGCAATCAGCCCCAGCATTTT. It is translated as CASSEEGRGSNQPQHF.

This clonotype occurred a few times. The chain employs TRBV6-2 or TRBV6-3 and TRBJ1-5; 7 bases align to TRBD1. The CDR3 has 13 residues. V was pared by 5 bases and J by 7 bases, with 5 bases of the junction left unmatched. The V gene's germline CDR1 is MNHEY and CDR2 SVGEGT. CDR3 in DNA: TGTGCCAGCAGTACCCCAGGGGGACAGCCCCAGCATTTT. This sequence encodes CASSTPGGQPQHF.

This clonotype appeared many times. DNA of the CDR3: TGCGCCAGCAGCCAAGACCTTACTCGGACTAGCGGGGGTGAGACCCAGTACTTC. It yields the protein CASSQDLTRTSGGETQYF. The V gene is TRBV4-1, the J gene TRBJ2-5; 13 bases are a match to TRBD2. The V and J ends lost 0 bases and 5 bases, in that order; junction bases with no gene match: 9. The CDR3 has 18 amino acids. Germline V lookup: CDR1 MGHRA, CDR2 YSYEKL.

The chain carries TRBV7-2 and TRBJ2-2, with 8 bases matching TRBD1. The germline CDR1 and CDR2 sequences are SGHTA and FQGNSA. CDR3 size: 14 residues. With 5 bases clipped from V and 6 bases from J, the junction kept 5 bases outside the gene matches. The CDR3 DNA reads TGTGCCAGCAGCCGGGACAGGATGGCCGGGGAGCTGTTTTTT. Translated: CASSRDRMAGELFF.

The CDR3 reads CASSLSGQYYEQYF. CDR3 nucleotides: TGCGCCAGCAGCTTGAGTGGGCAGTACTACGAGCAGTACTTC. This chain uses TRBV5-1 with TRBJ2-7; unclear D gene. Germline values: CDR1 SGHRS, CDR2 YFSETQ. V gave up 1 base and J gave up 3 bases, with 11 bases separating them. The CDR3 is 14 residues long. Supplemented by reference TRBV5-1 and TRBJ2-7, the full variable domain reads KAGVTQTPRYLIKTRGQQVTLSCSPISGHRSVSWYQQTPGQGLQFLFEYFSETQRNKGNFPGRFSGRQFSNSRSEMNVSTLELGDSALYLCASSLSGQYYEQYFGPGTRLTVT.

V gene TRBV6-2 or TRBV6-3 combines with J gene TRBJ1-2, with D tentatively TRBD1 (5 bases). The CDR3 covers 18 residues. Germline CDR1 MNHEY, CDR2 SVGEGT. Trimming shortened V by 0 bases and J by 7 bases, and 24 bases separated the two germline ends. CDR3 in amino acids: CASSYSGTTRQRNVGYTF. For the CDR3, the DNA is TGTGCCAGCAGTTACTCTGGGACCACCAGGCAGCGAAACGTTGGCTACACCTTC.

This clonotype was counted at least ten times. The chain links TRBV6-5 to TRBJ2-3; D is perhaps TRBD2 (5 bases). The CDR3 is 12 residues long. Per the germline V gene, CDR1 is MNHEY and CDR2 is SVGAGI. V was clipped by 10 bases and J by 1 base, with 9 bases between them. DNA of the CDR3: TGTGCCACCCGGCGGGGCACAGATACGCAGTATTTT. This gives the protein CATRRGTDTQYF.

The sample holds a few counts of this clonotype. The V and J genes are TRBV6-1 and TRBJ2-3; 14 bases fit TRBD2. CDR1 is MNHNS and CDR2 is SASEGT in the germline V gene. The CDR3 is 19 residues long. The ends lost 3 bases at V and 2 bases at J; junction bases unmatched: 10. The CDR3 is CASSDIGGTSGGYTDTQYF. CDR3 coding DNA: TGTGCCAGCAGTGACATAGGAGGGACTAGCGGGGGTTACACAGATACGCAGTATTTT.

This clonotype was picked up many times. The chain employs TRBV18 and TRBJ2-5; 7 bases are a match to TRBD1. V gave up 6 bases and J gave up 2 bases; unmatched junction bases: 9. Germline V gene sequence: CDR1 KGHSH, CDR2 LQKENI. The CDR3 consists of 15 residues. The CDR3 loop is CASSEFRDRQETQYF. The CDR3 nucleotides are TGTGCCAGCTCCGAGTTTCGGGACAGACAAGAGACCCAGTACTTC.

The chain recombines TRBV5-5 with TRBJ2-7; TRBD2 is a possible D gene (5 bases). The CDR3 is 17 residues long. V lost 5 bases to trimming and J lost 7 bases, with 28 bases between them. The germline CDR1 and CDR2 sequences are SGHKS and YYEKEE (reference sequence). This CDR3 reads CASRDKLSNGVYNEQYF. The CDR3 DNA follows: TGTGCCAGCAGGGATAAATTGTCTAACGGGGTCTACAATGAGCAGTACTTC.

The V and J genes are TRBV6-2 or TRBV6-3 and TRBJ2-7; D might be TRBD1 or TRBD2, each matching 5 bases. Per the germline V gene, CDR1 is MNHEY and CDR2 is SVGEGT. The CDR3 covers 13 residues. Trimming cost V 5 bases and J 7 bases, with 15 bases left between them. The CDR3 region has the DNA TGTGCCAGCAGTAACAGGAAAACGGGAGAGCAGTACTTC. Amino acid sequence: CASSNRKTGEQYF.

About this clonotype itself: One base away lies a much larger clone, so this may be a sequencing read error. V is TRBV5-1 and J is TRBJ2-5; D not certain. CDR1 SGHRS and CDR2 YFSETQ come from the germline V gene. The CDR3 totals 14 residues. In DNA, the CDR3 is TGCGCCCGCAGCTTGGTGGGCAACCAAGAGACCCAGTACTTC. This codes for CARSLVGNQETQYF. The full variable domain, completed using reference TRBV5-1 and TRBJ2-5, is KAGVTQTPRYLIKTRGQQVTLSCSPISGHRSVSWYQQTPGQGLQFLFEYFSETQRNKGNFPGRFSGRQFSNSRSEMNVSTLELGDSALYLCARSLVGNQETQYFGPGTRLLVL.

V and J are TRBV20-1 and TRBJ2-1; 10 nucleotides match TRBD2. Germline CDR1 reads DFQATT; CDR2 reads SNEGSKA (reference sequence). The CDR3 contains 13 residues. The V segment lost 0 bases and the J segment 9 bases; nucleotides outside the gene matches: 2. For the CDR3, the DNA is TGCAGTGCTAGAGATCTAGCGGGGGCTGAGCAGTTCTTC. It yields the protein CSARDLAGAEQFF.

This clonotype was counted once. The chain combines TRBV5-5 with TRBJ2-2; D might be TRBD1 or TRBD2, each matching 5 bases. CDR3 size: 16 residues. Trimming took 3 bases from V and 3 from J, leaving 15 bases between them. CDR1 SGHKS and CDR2 YYEKEE come from the germline V gene (reference sequence). Written as DNA, the CDR3 is TGTGCCAGCAGCTGGGACCCTGCTGGGGACACCGGGGAGCTGTTTTTT. Encoded protein: CASSWDPAGDTGELFF.

The table lists this clonotype with many counts. This chain links TRBV4-1 with TRBJ1-1; D is uncertain. Germline loops: CDR1 MGHRA, CDR2 YSYEKL. Trimming cost V 1 base and J 6 bases, with 15 bases left between them. The CDR3 has 15 residues. CDR3 in DNA: TGCGCCAGCAGCCAAGTGGGAGGGTGGTCCGCTGAAGCTTTCTTT. Amino acid sequence: CASSQVGGWSAEAFF.

This clonotype was seen once. The gene calls are TRBV7-2 and TRBJ2-7; 9 bases are a match to TRBD2. The CDR3 length is 13 residues. V gave up 3 bases and J gave up 6 bases; unmatched junction bases: 3. Germline V gives CDR1 SGHTA, CDR2 FQGNSA. CDR3 coding DNA: TGTGCCAGCAGCTTCGGCGGGAGGGCCGAGCAGTACTTC. The encoded protein is CASSFGGRAEQYF.

This clonotype was picked up many times. This rearrangement joins TRBV9 to TRBJ2-4, with D uncertain. Germline-derived CDR1 and CDR2 are SGDLS and YYNGEE. Trimming took 0 bases from V and 3 from J, leaving 7 bases between them. The CDR3 loop spans 14 amino acids. The CDR3 loop is CASSVGVDKNIQYF. The CDR3 DNA sequence: TGTGCCAGCAGCGTAGGAGTGGACAAAAACATTCAGTACTTC.